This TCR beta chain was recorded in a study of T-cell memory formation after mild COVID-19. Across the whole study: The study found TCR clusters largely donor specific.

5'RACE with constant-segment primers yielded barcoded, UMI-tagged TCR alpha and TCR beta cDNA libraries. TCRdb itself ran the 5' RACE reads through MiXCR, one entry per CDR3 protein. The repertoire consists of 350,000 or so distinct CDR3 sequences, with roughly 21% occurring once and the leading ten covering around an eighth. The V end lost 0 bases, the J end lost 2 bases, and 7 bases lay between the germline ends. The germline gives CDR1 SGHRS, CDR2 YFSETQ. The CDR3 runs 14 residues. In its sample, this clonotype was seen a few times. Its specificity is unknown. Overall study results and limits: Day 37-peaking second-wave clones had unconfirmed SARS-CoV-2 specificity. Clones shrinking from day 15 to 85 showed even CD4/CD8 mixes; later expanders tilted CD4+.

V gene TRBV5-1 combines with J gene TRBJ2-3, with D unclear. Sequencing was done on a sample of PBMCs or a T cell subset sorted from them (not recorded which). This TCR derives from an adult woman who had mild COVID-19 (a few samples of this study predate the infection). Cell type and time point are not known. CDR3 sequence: CASSLGAATDTQYF. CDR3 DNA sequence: TGCGCCAGCAGCTTGGGGGCAGCCACAGATACGCAGTATTTT.